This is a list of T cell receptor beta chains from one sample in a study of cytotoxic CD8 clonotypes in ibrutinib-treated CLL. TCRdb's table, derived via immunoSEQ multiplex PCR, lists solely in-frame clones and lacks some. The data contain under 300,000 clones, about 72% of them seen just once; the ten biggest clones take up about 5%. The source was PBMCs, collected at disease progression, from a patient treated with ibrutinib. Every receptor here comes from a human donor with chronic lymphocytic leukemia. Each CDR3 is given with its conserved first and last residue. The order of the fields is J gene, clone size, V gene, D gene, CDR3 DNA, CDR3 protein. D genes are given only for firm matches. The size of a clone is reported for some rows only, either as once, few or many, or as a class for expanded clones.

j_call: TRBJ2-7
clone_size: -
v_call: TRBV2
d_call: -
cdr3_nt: TGTGCCAGCAATAAGGACCCGAAAGGCTACGAGCAGTACTTC
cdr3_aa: CASNKDPKGYEQYF

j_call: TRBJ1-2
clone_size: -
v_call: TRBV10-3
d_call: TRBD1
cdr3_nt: TGTGCCATCAGAACAGGGGACTACGGTAGCTATGGCTACACCTTC
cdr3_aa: CAIRTGDYGSYGYTF

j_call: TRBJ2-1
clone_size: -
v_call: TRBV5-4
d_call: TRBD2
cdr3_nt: TGTGCCAGCAGCTTGCGTGCTAGCGGGAGGGGATCCTACAATGAGCAGTTCTTC
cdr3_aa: CASSLRASGRGSYNEQFF

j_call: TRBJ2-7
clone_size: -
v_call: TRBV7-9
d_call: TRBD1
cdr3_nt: TGTGCCAGCAGCTCACAGGGGTACGAGCAGTACTTC
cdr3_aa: CASSSQGYEQYF

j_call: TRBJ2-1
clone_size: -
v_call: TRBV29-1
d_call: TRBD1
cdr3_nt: TGCAGCGTCGGACAGGGGGATGTTCGGCAGTTCTTC
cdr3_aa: CSVGQGDVRQFF

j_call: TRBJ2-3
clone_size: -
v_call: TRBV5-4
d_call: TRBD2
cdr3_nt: TGTGCCAGCAGCTCGAAGAGCTCACTAGCGGGGGATACGCAGTATTTT
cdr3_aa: CASSSKSSLAGDTQYF

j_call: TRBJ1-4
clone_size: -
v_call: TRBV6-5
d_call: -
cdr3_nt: TGTGCCAGCAGTTACTCCGGGACACGGAATGAAAAACTGTTTTTT
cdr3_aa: CASSYSGTRNEKLFF

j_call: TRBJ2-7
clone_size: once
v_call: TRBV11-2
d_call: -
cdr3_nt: TGTGCCAGCAGCGCCCTAGGGACTTTCTACGAGCAGTACTTC
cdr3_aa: CASSALGTFYEQYF

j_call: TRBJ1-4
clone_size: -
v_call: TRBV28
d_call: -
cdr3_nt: TGTGCCAGCAGTTTCAGGGCACGCGATAGAAAACTGTTTTTT
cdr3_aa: CASSFRARDRKLFF

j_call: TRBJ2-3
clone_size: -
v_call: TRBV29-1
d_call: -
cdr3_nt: TGCAGCGTTGTCCCGGGGCTGAGCGCAGATACGCAGTATTTT
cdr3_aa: CSVVPGLSADTQYF

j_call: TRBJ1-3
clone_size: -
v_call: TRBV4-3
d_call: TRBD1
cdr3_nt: TGCGCCAGCAGCCAACTTCAGGGGGTTGGAAACACCATATATTTT
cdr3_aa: CASSQLQGVGNTIYF

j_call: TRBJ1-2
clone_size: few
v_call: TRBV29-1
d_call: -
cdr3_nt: TGCAGCCTTCACCACCCTAACTATGGCTACACCTTC
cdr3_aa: CSLHHPNYGYTF

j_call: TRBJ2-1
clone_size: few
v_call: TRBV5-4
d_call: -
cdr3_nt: TGTGCCAGCAGCTTCAAAGGGCTAGCAGACTCCTACAATGAGCAGTTCTTC
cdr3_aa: CASSFKGLADSYNEQFF